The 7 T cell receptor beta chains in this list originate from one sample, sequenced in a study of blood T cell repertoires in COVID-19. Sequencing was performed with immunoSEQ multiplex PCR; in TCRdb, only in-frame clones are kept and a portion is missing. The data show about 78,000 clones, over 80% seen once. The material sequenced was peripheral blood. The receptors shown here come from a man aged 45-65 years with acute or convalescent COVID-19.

The CDR3: CASSLGGQTFEPQHF. Here the CDR3 DNA reads TGCGCCAGCAGCTTGGGGGGACAGACTTTTGAGCCCCAGCATTTT. The rearrangement joins TRBV5-1 to TRBJ1-5, with 7 bases lining up with TRBD1. From germline, CDR1 is SGHRS and CDR2 YFSETQ. The ends lost 0 bases at V and 8 bases at J; junction bases unmatched: 8. The CDR3 is 15 amino acids.

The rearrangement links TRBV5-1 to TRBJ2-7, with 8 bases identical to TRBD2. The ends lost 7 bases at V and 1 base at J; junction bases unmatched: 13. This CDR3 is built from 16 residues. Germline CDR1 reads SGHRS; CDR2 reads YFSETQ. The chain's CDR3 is CASGLRGGSMSYEQYF. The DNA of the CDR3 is TGCGCCAGCGGACTCCGGGGGGGCTCAATGTCCTACGAGCAGTACTTC.

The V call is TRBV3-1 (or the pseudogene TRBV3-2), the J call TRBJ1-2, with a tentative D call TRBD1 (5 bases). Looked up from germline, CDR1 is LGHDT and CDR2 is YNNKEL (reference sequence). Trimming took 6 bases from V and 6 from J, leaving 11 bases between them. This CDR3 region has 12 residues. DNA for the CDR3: TGTGCCAGCAGACGAACAGGCCATGGCTACACCTTC. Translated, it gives CASRRTGHGYTF.

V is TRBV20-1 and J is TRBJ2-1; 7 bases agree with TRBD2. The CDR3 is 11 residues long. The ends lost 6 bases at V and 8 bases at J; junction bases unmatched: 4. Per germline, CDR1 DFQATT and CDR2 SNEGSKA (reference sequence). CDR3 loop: CSARDYHEQFF. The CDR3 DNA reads TGCAGTGCAAGGGACTATCATGAGCAGTTCTTC.

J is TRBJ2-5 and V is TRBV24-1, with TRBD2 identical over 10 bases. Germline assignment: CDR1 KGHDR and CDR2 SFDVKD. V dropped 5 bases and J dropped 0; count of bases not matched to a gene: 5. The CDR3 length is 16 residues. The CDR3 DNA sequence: TGTGCCACCAGTGGTGGGACTAGCGTATACCAAGAGACCCAGTACTTC. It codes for CATSGGTSVYQETQYF.

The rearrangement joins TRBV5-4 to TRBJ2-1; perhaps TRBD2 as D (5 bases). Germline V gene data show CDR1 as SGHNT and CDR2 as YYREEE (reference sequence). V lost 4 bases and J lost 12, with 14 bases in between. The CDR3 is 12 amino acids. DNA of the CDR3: TGTGCCAGCAGCCCAAATTTCGAGGGGCAGTTCTTC. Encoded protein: CASSPNFEGQFF.

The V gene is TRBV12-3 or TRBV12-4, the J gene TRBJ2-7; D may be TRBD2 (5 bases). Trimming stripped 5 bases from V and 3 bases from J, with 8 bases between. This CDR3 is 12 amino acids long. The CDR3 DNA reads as TGTGCCAGCAGTCTACTAGGCTACGAGCAGTACTTC. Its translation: CASSLLGYEQYF.